Sequencing of this T cell receptor (beta chain) was carried out in a study of PD-L1 blockade in urothelial cancer. Across the whole study: Every 3 weeks, patients received intravenous atezolizumab 1,200 mg, beginning 2014. Male sex and bladder-origin urothelial cancer characterized about 85% of the 29 patients. Before enrollment, 0 to 3 chemotherapy regimens had been given to patients. Study observations and caveats: Better progression-free and overall survival followed lower pretreatment blood clonality.

Time point: pretreatment peripheral blood. A word on this clone: As yet, its antigen is unknown.

The method was immunoSEQ multiplex PCR; TCRdb's version includes in-frame clones alone and lacks a portion of them. The sample has 75,000 to 95,000 clones, around 81% seen once. The source material was PBMCs, sampled around atezolizumab (anti-PD-L1) treatment. This clonotype originated in a man aged 40-49 years with urothelial cancer.

The CDR3 sequence: CASSPITADSSYEQYF. CDR3 bases: TGCGCCAGCAGCCCTATTACTGCTGACAGCTCCTACGAGCAGTACTTC. The chain couples TRBV4-3 to TRBJ2-7; maybe TRBD1 (5 bases). With 4 bases removed from V and 0 bases from J, the gap between germline ends came to 16 bases. CDR3 length: 16 residues. Looked up from germline, CDR1 is LGHNA and CDR2 is YSLEER.